Reported below is one TCR beta chain. This clonotype was picked up one time. Its antigen is currently not known. No clone much larger than this one lies a single base away; base qualities are absent. This specimen comes from a study of T-cell memory formation after mild COVID-19 (dated by TCRdb to about 2021). The study in broad terms: Most TCR sequence clusters were specific to one of the two donors. In two donors, T-cell clones that expanded and contracted after mild COVID-19 were followed by sequencing TCRalpha and TCRbeta repertoires longitudinally. Two young, previously healthy adult volunteers, one female and one male, were included in the cohort.

The CDR3 contains 14 residues, cysteine and phenylalanine counted. Left in the record is the CDR3 DNA by itself, 42 bases read in frame from the first base. CDR1 is given as DFQATT and CDR2 as SNEGSKA, both from the germline V gene (reference sequence). V is shortened by 6 bases, J by 5 bases, and the region joining them spans 17 bases. Ficoll-Paque density gradient centrifugation was used to isolate PBMCs. Study-wide conclusions, independent of this receptor: Only a couple of mild cases were covered in the study, and larger cohorts including severe cases with pre-infection samples were considered necessary. SARS-CoV-2 specificity was not confirmed for the second-wave clones peaking on day 37. Balanced CD4/CD8 phenotypes were observed for clones contracting from day 15 to 85, whereas a bias towards CD4+ was observed for a second wave of clones expanding from day 15 to 37. Contracting CD4+ clones appeared mostly in the CM and EM memory subsets, whereas CD8+ clones were enriched in EMRA. Some responding clones were detected in pre-infection memory, suggesting pre-existing cross-reactive memory T cells joined the SARS-CoV-2 response.

Data came from an Illumina NovaSeq 6000. cDNA libraries for TCRalpha and TCRbeta were prepared by 5'RACE using constant-segment primers, with sample barcodes and unique molecular identifiers added. Trizol reagent was used to extract RNA from every sample. Libraries were amplified in two PCR steps, with a second sample barcode and Illumina TruSeq adapters added in the second step. Sequencing of the libraries was done on an Illumina NovaSeq, producing 2 x 150 bp paired-end reads. As for the original processing: With migec v1.2.7, reads were demultiplexed and then collapsed into UMI-guided consensus sequences. Using mixcr v2.1.11, UMI consensuses were aligned to TRA and TRB V and J templates and then assembled into clonotypes. A clonotype was counted as expanded or contracted only when both edgeR and NoisET called the clonotype significant, with the noise models trained on biological replicates. For edgeR calls, the thresholds were a false discovery rate-adjusted p below 0.01 and a log2 fold-change of 1. As an exploratory analysis of dynamics, max-normalized trajectories of the 1000 most abundant clonotypes were examined with PCA combined with hierarchical clustering. Separately sequenced CD4+ and CD8+ repertoires were used to assign a CD4 or CD8 phenotype to each responding clone. The public sequencing data were trimmed at Q25 with fastp and processed into clonotypes with MiXCR by TCRdb, which kept only in-frame beta chains. Duplicate CDR3 protein sequences are folded into a single record with the most common DNA and genes. The V and J calls, along with clone size, are taken from TCRdb and not from the paper's own processing. This sample has approximately 440,000 distinct CDR3 sequences in its table, and roughly 20% of those were observed once. The ten largest clones capture about 8.8% of the sample.

The sequence joins TRBV20-1 to TRBJ2-1; tentative D gene TRBD2, with 6 bases matching. The specimen sequenced was PBMCs or a T cell subset sorted from them (not recorded which). The TCR was taken from an adult woman who had mild COVID-19 (a few samples of this study predate the infection). The sample titles of this study are shuffled in the database, so cell type and time point are left out; the donor was told from shared clones. The CDR3 is CSAAWGVRNNEQFF. The nucleotide sequence is given as TGCAGTGCCGCCTGGGGGGTGCGGAACAATGAGCAGTTCTTC.